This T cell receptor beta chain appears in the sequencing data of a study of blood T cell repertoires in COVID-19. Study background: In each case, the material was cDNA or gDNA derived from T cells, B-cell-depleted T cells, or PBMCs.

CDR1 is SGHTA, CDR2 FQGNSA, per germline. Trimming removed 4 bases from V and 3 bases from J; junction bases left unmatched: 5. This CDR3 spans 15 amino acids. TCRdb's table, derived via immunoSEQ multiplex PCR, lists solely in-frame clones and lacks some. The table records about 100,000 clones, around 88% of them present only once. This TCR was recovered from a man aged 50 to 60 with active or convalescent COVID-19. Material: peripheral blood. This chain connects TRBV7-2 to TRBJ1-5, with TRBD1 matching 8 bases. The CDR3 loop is CASSSRQGPNQPQHF. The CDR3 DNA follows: TGTGCCAGCAGCTCTCGACAGGGGCCCAATCAGCCCCAGCATTTT.